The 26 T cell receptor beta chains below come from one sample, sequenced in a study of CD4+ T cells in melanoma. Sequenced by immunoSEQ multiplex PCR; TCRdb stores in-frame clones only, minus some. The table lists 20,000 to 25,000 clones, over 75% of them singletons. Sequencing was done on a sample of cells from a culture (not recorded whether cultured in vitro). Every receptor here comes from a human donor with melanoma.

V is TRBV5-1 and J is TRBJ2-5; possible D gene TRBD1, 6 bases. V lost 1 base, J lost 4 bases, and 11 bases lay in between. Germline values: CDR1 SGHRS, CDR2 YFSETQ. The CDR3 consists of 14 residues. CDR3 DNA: TGCGCCAGCAGCTTGTCAACAGGGAGAGAGACCCAGTACTTC. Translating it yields CASSLSTGRETQYF.

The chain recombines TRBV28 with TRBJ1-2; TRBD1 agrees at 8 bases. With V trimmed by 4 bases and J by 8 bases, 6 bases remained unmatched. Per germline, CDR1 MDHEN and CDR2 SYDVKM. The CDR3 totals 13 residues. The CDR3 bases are TGTGCCAGCAGTTCTGGACAGGGAGGGGGCTACACCTTC. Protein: CASSSGQGGGYTF.

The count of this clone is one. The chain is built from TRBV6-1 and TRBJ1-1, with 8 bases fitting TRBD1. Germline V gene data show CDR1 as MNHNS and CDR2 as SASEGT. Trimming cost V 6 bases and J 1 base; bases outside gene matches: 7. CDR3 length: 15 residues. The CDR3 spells CASRDQGARNTEAFF. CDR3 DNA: TGTGCCAGCAGGGATCAGGGGGCTAGGAACACTGAAGCTTTCTTT.

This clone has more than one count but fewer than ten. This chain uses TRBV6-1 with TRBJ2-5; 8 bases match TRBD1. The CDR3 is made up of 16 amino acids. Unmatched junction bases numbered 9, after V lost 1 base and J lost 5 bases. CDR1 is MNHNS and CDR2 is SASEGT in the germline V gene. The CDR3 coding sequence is TGTGCCAGCAGTGAAGTGGGACAGGCAGATAGGGAGACCCAGTACTTC. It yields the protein CASSEVGQADRETQYF.

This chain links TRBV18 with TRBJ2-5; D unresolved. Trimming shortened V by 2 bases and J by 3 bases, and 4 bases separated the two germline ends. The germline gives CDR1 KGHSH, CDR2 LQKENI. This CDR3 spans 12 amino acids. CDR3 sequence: CASSPIKETQYF. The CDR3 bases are TGTGCCAGCTCACCAATAAAAGAGACCCAGTACTTC.

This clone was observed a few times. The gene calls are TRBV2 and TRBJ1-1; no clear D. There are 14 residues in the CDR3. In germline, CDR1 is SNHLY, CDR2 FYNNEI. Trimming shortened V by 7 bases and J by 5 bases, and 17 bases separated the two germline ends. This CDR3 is CASTPEAVLTEAFF. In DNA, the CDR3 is TGTGCCAGCACCCCCGAGGCAGTACTAACTGAAGCTTTCTTT. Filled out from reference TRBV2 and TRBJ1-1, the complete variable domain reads EPEVTQTPSHQVTQMGQEVILRCVPISNHLYFYWYRQILGQKVEFLVSFYNNEISEKSEIFDDQFSVERPDGSNFTLKIRSTKLEDSAMYFCASTPEAVLTEAFFGQGTRLTVV.

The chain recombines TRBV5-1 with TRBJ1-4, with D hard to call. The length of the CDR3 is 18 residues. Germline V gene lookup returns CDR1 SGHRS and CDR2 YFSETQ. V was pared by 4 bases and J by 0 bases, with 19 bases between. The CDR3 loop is CASSTTPRVRATNEKLFF. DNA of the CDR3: TGCGCCAGCAGCACAACACCGAGGGTTCGGGCAACTAATGAAAAACTGTTTTTT.

CDR3 in DNA: TGTGCCAGCAGGAGACAGACCAATGAGCAGTTCTTC. Its protein is CASRRQTNEQFF. The rearrangement joins TRBV6-1 to TRBJ2-1; D is perhaps TRBD1 (5 bases). The CDR3 has 12 residues. V shed 6 bases and J shed 6 bases, with 9 bases lying between them. Germline lookup yields CDR1 MNHNS and CDR2 SASEGT.

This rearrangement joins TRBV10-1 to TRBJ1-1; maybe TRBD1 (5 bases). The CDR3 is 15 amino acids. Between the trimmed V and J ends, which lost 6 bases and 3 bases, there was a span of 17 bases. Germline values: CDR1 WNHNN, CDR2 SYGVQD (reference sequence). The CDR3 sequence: CASSAARRGDTEAFF. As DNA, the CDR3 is TGCGCCAGCAGCGCCGCCCGAAGGGGAGACACTGAAGCTTTCTTT.

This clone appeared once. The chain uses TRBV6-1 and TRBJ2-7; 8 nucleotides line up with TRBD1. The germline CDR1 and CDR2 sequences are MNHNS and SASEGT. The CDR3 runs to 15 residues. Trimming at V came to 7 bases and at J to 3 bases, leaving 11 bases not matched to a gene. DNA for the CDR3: TGTGCCAGCACCCGAATTCTAGGACAGGGCTACGAGCAGTACTTC. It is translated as CASTRILGQGYEQYF.

CDR3 nucleotide sequence: TGTGCCAGCAGTGCCCCCCTAAAAGTCGCTGGAAACACCATATATTTT. Encoded protein: CASSAPLKVAGNTIYF. The gene calls are TRBV2 and TRBJ1-3; unclear D gene. V was cut by 4 bases and J by 2 bases, with 15 bases left in between. The CDR3 consists of 16 residues. The germline gives CDR1 SNHLY, CDR2 FYNNEI.

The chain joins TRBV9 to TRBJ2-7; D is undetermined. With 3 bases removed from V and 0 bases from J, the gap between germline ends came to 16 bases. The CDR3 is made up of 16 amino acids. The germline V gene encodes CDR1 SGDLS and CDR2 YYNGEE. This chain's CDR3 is CASSASQVSSSYEQYF. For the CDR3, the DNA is TGTGCCAGCAGCGCTTCTCAAGTTTCGAGCTCCTACGAGCAGTACTTC.

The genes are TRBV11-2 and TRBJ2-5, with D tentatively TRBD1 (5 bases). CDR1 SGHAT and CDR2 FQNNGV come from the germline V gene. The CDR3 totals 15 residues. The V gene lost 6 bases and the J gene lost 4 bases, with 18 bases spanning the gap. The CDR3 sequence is CASRGLGYGRETQYF. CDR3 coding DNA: TGTGCCAGCAGGGGGCTGGGGTATGGGCGAGAGACCCAGTACTTC.

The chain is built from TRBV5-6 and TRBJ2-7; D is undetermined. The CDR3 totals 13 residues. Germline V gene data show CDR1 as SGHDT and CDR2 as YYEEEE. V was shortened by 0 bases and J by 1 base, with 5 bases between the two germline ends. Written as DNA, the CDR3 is TGTGCCAGCAGCTTGGAGGTTTCCTACGAGCAGTACTTC. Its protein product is CASSLEVSYEQYF.

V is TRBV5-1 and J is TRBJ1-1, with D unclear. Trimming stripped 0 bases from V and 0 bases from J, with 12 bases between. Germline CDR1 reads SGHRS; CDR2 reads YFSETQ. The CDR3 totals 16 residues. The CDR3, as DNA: TGCGCCAGCAGCTTGGGCAGTACAGCCATGAACACTGAAGCTTTCTTT. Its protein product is CASSLGSTAMNTEAFF.

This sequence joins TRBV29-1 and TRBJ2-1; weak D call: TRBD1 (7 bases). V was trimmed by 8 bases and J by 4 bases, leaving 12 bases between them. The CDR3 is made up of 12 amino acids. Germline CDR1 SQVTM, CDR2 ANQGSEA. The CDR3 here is CSSSGGYNEQFF. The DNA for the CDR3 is TGCAGCTCCTCAGGGGGGTACAATGAGCAGTTCTTC.

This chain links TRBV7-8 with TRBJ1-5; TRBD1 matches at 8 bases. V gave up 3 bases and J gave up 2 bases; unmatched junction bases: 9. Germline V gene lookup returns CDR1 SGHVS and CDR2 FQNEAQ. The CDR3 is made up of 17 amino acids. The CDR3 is CASSLLTGGRGNQPQHF. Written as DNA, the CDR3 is TGTGCCAGCAGCTTGCTTACAGGGGGAAGAGGCAATCAGCCCCAGCATTTT.

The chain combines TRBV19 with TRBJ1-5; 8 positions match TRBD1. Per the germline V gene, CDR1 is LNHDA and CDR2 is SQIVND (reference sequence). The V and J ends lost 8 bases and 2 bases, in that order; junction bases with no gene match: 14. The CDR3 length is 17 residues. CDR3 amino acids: CASRPGQGSKRNQPQHF. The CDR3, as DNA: TGTGCCAGTCGCCCCGGACAGGGAAGTAAGCGCAATCAGCCCCAGCATTTT. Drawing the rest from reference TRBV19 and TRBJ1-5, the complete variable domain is DGGITQSPKYLFRKEGQNVTLSCEQNLNHDAMYWYRQDPGQGLRLIYYSQIVNDFQKGDIAEGYSVSREKKESFPLTVTSAQKNPTAFYLCASRPGQGSKRNQPQHFGDGTRLSIL.

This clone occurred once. CDR3 DNA sequence: TGCGCCAGCAGCCAAGATGGAAGCAGGCGTAGCAATCAGCCCCAGCATTTT. It yields the protein CASSQDGSRRSNQPQHF. The rearrangement uses TRBV4-1 and TRBJ1-5; D not certain. Deletions cut 0 bases from V and 0 bases from J, with 12 bases between. CDR1 and CDR2 from the germline V gene are MGHRA and YSYEKL. This CDR3 comprises 17 residues.

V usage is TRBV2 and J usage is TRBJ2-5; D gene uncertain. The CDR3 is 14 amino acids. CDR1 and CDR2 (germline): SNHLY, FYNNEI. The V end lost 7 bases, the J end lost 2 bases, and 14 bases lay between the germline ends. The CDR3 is CASKSGVGQETQYF. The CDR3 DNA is TGTGCCAGCAAGTCCGGAGTAGGGCAAGAGACCCAGTACTTC. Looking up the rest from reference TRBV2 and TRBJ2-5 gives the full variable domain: EPEVTQTPSHQVTQMGQEVILRCVPISNHLYFYWYRQILGQKVEFLVSFYNNEISEKSEIFDDQFSVERPDGSNFTLKIRSTKLEDSAMYFCASKSGVGQETQYFGPGTRLLVL.

Here the CDR3 reads CASRIGNTEAFF. DNA of the CDR3: TGCGCCAGCAGAATCGGGAACACTGAAGCTTTCTTT. The genes are TRBV5-1 and TRBJ1-1; no clear D. The CDR3 totals 12 residues. The germline CDR1 and CDR2 sequences are SGHRS and YFSETQ. V lost 5 bases, J lost 1 base, and 6 bases lay in between.

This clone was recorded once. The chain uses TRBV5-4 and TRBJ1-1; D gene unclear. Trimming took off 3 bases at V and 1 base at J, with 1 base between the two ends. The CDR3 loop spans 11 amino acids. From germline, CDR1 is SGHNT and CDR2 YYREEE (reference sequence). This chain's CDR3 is CASSSNTEAFF. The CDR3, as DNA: TGTGCCAGCAGCTCGAACACTGAAGCTTTCTTT.

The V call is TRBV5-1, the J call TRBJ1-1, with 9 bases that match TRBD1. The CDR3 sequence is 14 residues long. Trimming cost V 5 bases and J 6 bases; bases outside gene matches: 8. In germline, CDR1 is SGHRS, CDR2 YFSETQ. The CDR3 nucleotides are TGCGCCAGCAGTAAGAGCACAGGGGGCGCTGAAGCTTTCTTT. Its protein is CASSKSTGGAEAFF.

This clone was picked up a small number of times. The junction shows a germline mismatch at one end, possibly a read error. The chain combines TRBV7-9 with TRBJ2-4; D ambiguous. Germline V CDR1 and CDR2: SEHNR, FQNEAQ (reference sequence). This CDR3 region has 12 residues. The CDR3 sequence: CASSLEGGALRF. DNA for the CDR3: TGTGCCAGCAGCTTAGAGGGTGGTGCCCTGCGGTTC.

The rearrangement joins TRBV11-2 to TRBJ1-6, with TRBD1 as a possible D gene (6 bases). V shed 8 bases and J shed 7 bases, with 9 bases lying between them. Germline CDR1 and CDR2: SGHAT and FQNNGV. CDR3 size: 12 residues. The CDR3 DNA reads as TGTGCCAGCGGACAGAACAATTCACCCCTCCACTTT. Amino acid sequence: CASGQNNSPLHF.

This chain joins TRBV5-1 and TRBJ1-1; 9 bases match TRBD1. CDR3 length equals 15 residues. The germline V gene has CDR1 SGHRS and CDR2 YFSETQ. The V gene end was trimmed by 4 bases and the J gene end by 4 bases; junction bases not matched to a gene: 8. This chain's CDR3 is CASSLWDRASTEAFF. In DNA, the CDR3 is TGCGCCAGCAGCCTTTGGGACAGGGCATCCACTGAAGCTTTCTTT.